A selection of T cell receptor beta chains follows, all from one sample in a study of blood T cells in healthy people across ages. TCRdb passed the 5' RACE reads through MiXCR, listing each CDR3 protein once. This repertoire shows roughly 800,000 distinct CDR3 sequences, 50% to 65% found once; its top ten account for around 40%. Sequencing was performed on blood. The receptors come from a man at least 80 years old in good health. Each CDR3 is given with its conserved first and last residue.

j_gene: TRBJ1-6; v_gene: TRBV5-1; CDR3aa: CASSLSSPGTADNSPLHF
j_gene: TRBJ1-4; v_gene: TRBV10-3; CDR3aa: CAITEGGISGKLFF
j_gene: TRBJ2-2; v_gene: TRBV6-5; CDR3aa: CASRKGTGTNTGELFF
j_gene: TRBJ2-7; v_gene: TRBV20-1; CDR3aa: CSARVRLAAYEQYF
j_gene: TRBJ1-1; v_gene: TRBV2; CDR3aa: CASSEETGRTEAFF
j_gene: TRBJ2-7; v_gene: TRBV6-5; CDR3aa: CASRLAGGGTYEQYF
j_gene: TRBJ2-7; v_gene: TRBV12-3/TRBV12-4; CDR3aa: CASSQTLTYEQYF
j_gene: TRBJ2-4; v_gene: TRBV6-5; CDR3aa: CTSTSPGGLAKNIQYF
j_gene: TRBJ1-2; v_gene: TRBV30; CDR3aa: CAWSGGRFLYGYTF
j_gene: TRBJ2-7; v_gene: TRBV3-1; CDR3aa: CASSQGLALLAEQYF
j_gene: TRBJ2-5; v_gene: TRBV7-9; CDR3aa: CASGTLEQYF
j_gene: TRBJ2-3; v_gene: TRBV12-3/TRBV12-4; CDR3aa: CASRPAGMTGDTQYF
j_gene: TRBJ2-3; v_gene: TRBV9; CDR3aa: CASDPEGHSTDTQYF
j_gene: TRBJ2-1; v_gene: TRBV29-1; CDR3aa: CSVCRDPYNEQFF
j_gene: TRBJ2-1; v_gene: TRBV6-1; CDR3aa: CASSEARNSYRSYNEQFF
j_gene: TRBJ2-6; v_gene: TRBV12-3/TRBV12-4; CDR3aa: CASSLAPPGTSGNSGANVLTF
j_gene: TRBJ2-7; v_gene: TRBV28; CDR3aa: CASSTGLEAQYF
j_gene: TRBJ1-5; v_gene: TRBV6-7; CDR3aa: CASSEQGARNQPQHF
j_gene: TRBJ2-3; v_gene: TRBV5-1; CDR3aa: CASSLGPRRENRYAYF
j_gene: TRBJ2-7; v_gene: TRBV10-2; CDR3aa: CASKRTSGISYEQYF
j_gene: TRBJ1-1; v_gene: TRBV6-1; CDR3aa: CASKPTGHENTEAFF
j_gene: TRBJ2-1; v_gene: TRBV6-2/TRBV6-3; CDR3aa: CASSRGGYSYNEQFF
j_gene: TRBJ2-3; v_gene: TRBV28; CDR3aa: CASSDTGSIDTDTQYF
j_gene: NA; v_gene: TRBV7-3; CDR3aa: CASSSQREGPYEQYF
j_gene: TRBJ2-7; v_gene: TRBV20-1; CDR3aa: CSASSGTYEQYF
j_gene: TRBJ2-3; v_gene: TRBV14; CDR3aa: CASSQVRTSGRIMDTQYF
j_gene: TRBJ2-3; v_gene: TRBV19; CDR3aa: CASSTKADTQYF
j_gene: TRBJ2-5; v_gene: TRBV7-9; CDR3aa: CASSSRRNQETQYF
j_gene: TRBJ2-2; v_gene: TRBV24-1; CDR3aa: CATSDWTGWEPGELFF
j_gene: TRBJ2-1; v_gene: TRBV6-1; CDR3aa: CASRPLRGLRDEQFF
j_gene: TRBJ2-7; v_gene: TRBV5-1; CDR3aa: CASSLSSSSYEQYF
j_gene: TRBJ2-7; v_gene: TRBV3-1; CDR3aa: CASSSQGSYNEQYF
j_gene: TRBJ1-1; v_gene: TRBV25-1; CDR3aa: CASSEWGREVAFF
j_gene: TRBJ2-1; v_gene: TRBV4-1; CDR3aa: CASSPTTSGNYNEQFF
j_gene: TRBJ1-2; v_gene: TRBV10-3; CDR3aa: CAISESRGRWYGYTF
j_gene: TRBJ1-1; v_gene: TRBV20-1; CDR3aa: CSARDSGTGGFEAFF
j_gene: TRBJ1-1; v_gene: TRBV28; CDR3aa: CASSLLSGTEAFF
j_gene: TRBJ2-5; v_gene: TRBV7-6; CDR3aa: CASSLAPITGAGGSVETQYF
j_gene: TRBJ2-5; v_gene: TRBV5-1; CDR3aa: CASRSQETQYF
j_gene: TRBJ2-1; v_gene: TRBV21-1; CDR3aa: CASSNHGNNEQFF
j_gene: TRBJ2-3; v_gene: TRBV9; CDR3aa: CASSSRRGRTDTQYF
j_gene: TRBJ2-1; v_gene: TRBV30; CDR3aa: CAWSESVVYNEQFF